This TCR beta chain came from a study of T cell responses to AZD1222 COVID-19 vaccine. Regarding the study as a whole: After two AZD1222 doses, spike-specific TCR breadth and depth rose versus day 0. Donors, mostly white British, included more females; clonal diversity was possibly underestimated. With dominance at 160-218 and 743-854, vaccine-associated CD4 TCRs spanned spike. Repertoires in all cases were sampled only once the peak T cell response had passed.

Sequenced by immunoSEQ multiplex PCR; TCRdb stores in-frame clones only, minus some. The repertoire consists of roughly 97,000 clones, with roughly 92% occurring once and the leading ten covering around 5%. Notes on this clone: Its cognate antigen is unknown.

V was pared by 2 bases and J by 6 bases, with 14 bases between. Germline CDR1 reads SEHNR; CDR2 reads FQNEAQ (reference sequence). CDR3 length: 14 amino acids. The chain employs TRBV7-9 and TRBJ2-7, with TRBD1 as a possible D gene (6 bases). This TCR was recovered from an adult in good health. The starting material was peripheral blood, obtained on day 0 of AZD1222 vaccination. CDR3 bases: TGTGCCAGCAGCTTATCCCTGGTAGGGGGCGAGCAGTACTTC. Its translation: CASSLSLVGGEQYF.